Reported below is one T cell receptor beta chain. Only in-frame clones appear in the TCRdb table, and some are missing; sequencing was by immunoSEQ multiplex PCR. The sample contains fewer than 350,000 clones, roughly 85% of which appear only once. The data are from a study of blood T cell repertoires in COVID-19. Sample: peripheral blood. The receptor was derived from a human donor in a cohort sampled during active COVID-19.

CDR3 protein: CASSLRGGVNTEAFF. Here the CDR3 DNA reads TGTGCCAGCAGCCTCCGGGGGGGAGTGAACACTGAAGCTTTCTTT. The chain uses TRBV3-1 (or the pseudogene TRBV3-2) and TRBJ1-1, with TRBD1 as a possible D gene (5 bases). The CDR3 runs 15 residues. Germline CDR1 LGHDT, CDR2 YNNKEL (reference sequence). V lost 4 bases and J 0 bases, leaving 12 bases between the germline ends.